A selection of T cell receptor beta chains follows, all from one sample in a study of blood T cell repertoires in COVID-19. The assay was immunoSEQ multiplex PCR, and TCRdb's table has in-frame clones only and misses some. The table lists 120,000 or so clones, roughly 70% of them singletons. Sequencing was performed on peripheral blood. The receptors were sampled from a human donor with acute or convalescent COVID-19. The donor label of this sample is uncertain. CDR3s include the opening cysteine and the closing phenylalanine or tryptophan. The order of the fields is D gene, V gene, clone size, J gene, CDR3 DNA, CDR3 protein. D genes are given only for firm matches. Clone size is not always given. Where it is, it says once, few, many or a class for expanded clones.

D gene: NA
V gene: TRBV21-1
clone size: many
J gene: TRBJ2-7
CDR3 DNA: TGTGCCAGCGCCGGTTGGGTACAGGGTTCATCCTACGAGCAGTACTTC
CDR3 protein: CASAGWVQGSSYEQYF

D gene: NA
V gene: TRBV11-3
clone size: NA
J gene: TRBJ1-1
CDR3 DNA: TGTGCCAGCGCCAGGAACACTGAAGCTTTCTTT
CDR3 protein: CASARNTEAFF

D gene: NA
V gene: TRBV20-1
clone size: NA
J gene: TRBJ2-5
CDR3 DNA: TGCAGTGCTAGTTCTAGTGCAGAGACCCAGTACTTC
CDR3 protein: CSASSSAETQYF

D gene: NA
V gene: TRBV7-3
clone size: few
J gene: TRBJ2-1
CDR3 DNA: TGTGCCAGCAGCGCGCAAGACAATGAGCAGTTCTTC
CDR3 protein: CASSAQDNEQFF

D gene: NA
V gene: TRBV14
clone size: NA
J gene: TRBJ2-3
CDR3 DNA: TGTGCCAGCAGCCGTTTTCCCGGTACTAGCACAGATACGCAGTATTTT
CDR3 protein: CASSRFPGTSTDTQYF

D gene: NA
V gene: TRBV3-1/TRBV3-2
clone size: once
J gene: TRBJ1-2
CDR3 DNA: TGTGCCAGCAGCCAAGACAGGGGTGTTGACTATGGCTACACCTTC
CDR3 protein: CASSQDRGVDYGYTF

D gene: NA
V gene: TRBV5-4
clone size: NA
J gene: TRBJ1-3
CDR3 DNA: TGTGCCAGCAGCAACGACGGAGTTACCTCTGGAAACACCATATATTTT
CDR3 protein: CASSNDGVTSGNTIYF

D gene: NA
V gene: TRBV19
clone size: once
J gene: TRBJ2-1
CDR3 DNA: TGTGCCAGTAGACGTGATGGAGGTAATGAGCAGTTCTTC
CDR3 protein: CASRRDGGNEQFF

D gene: TRBD1
V gene: TRBV15
clone size: once
J gene: TRBJ1-5
CDR3 DNA: TGTGCCACCAGCAGCTACAGGGGGCAGGGTCAGCCCCAGCATTTT
CDR3 protein: CATSSYRGQGQPQHF

D gene: NA
V gene: TRBV27
clone size: many
J gene: TRBJ1-1
CDR3 DNA: TGTGCCAGCAGTTCCCGCGAGGGCACTGAAGCTTTCTTT
CDR3 protein: CASSSREGTEAFF

D gene: NA
V gene: TRBV2
clone size: NA
J gene: TRBJ2-2
CDR3 DNA: TGTGCCAGCACTCCCGACGAGGTTTTAGGGCTGTTTTTT
CDR3 protein: CASTPDEVLGLFF

D gene: TRBD2
V gene: TRBV7-2
clone size: NA
J gene: TRBJ2-3
CDR3 DNA: TGTGCCAGCAGCTTAACTAGCGCCGTAGCAGATACGCAGTATTTT
CDR3 protein: CASSLTSAVADTQYF

D gene: TRBD1
V gene: TRBV7-6
clone size: few
J gene: TRBJ2-3
CDR3 DNA: TGTGCCAGCAGCTCGGGACAGATTAGCACAGATACGCAGTATTTT
CDR3 protein: CASSSGQISTDTQYF

D gene: TRBD2
V gene: TRBV6-2/TRBV6-3
clone size: few
J gene: TRBJ2-3
CDR3 DNA: TGTGCCAGCAGTTACTTGGCGGGGGGGCTCCTAGATACGCAGTATTTT
CDR3 protein: CASSYLAGGLLDTQYF

D gene: NA
V gene: TRBV15
clone size: few
J gene: TRBJ1-2
CDR3 DNA: TGTGCCACCAGCACAAGGACAGACTATGGCTACACCTTC
CDR3 protein: CATSTRTDYGYTF

D gene: NA
V gene: TRBV28
clone size: many
J gene: TRBJ2-2
CDR3 DNA: TGTGCCAGCAGTTTACCGGTTACCGGGGAGCTGTTTTTT
CDR3 protein: CASSLPVTGELFF

D gene: NA
V gene: TRBV2
clone size: NA
J gene: TRBJ1-2
CDR3 DNA: TGTGCCAGCAGTGAAGCTTTGGGGCTGGGAGGCTACACCTTC
CDR3 protein: CASSEALGLGGYTF

D gene: NA
V gene: TRBV7-2
clone size: NA
J gene: TRBJ2-1
CDR3 DNA: TGTGCCAGCAGCTTAACACCTTCCTTCCAAACCCCCCCGTTCTTC
CDR3 protein: CASSLTPSFQTPPFF

D gene: NA
V gene: TRBV19
clone size: NA
J gene: TRBJ1-1
CDR3 DNA: TGTGCCAGTAGTATCCTCCAGGCCTCCGGGAACACTGAAGCTTTCTTT
CDR3 protein: CASSILQASGNTEAFF

D gene: NA
V gene: TRBV11-2
clone size: NA
J gene: TRBJ1-6
CDR3 DNA: TGTGCCAGCAGCTTAATCGGACGCGGGGGTACACCCCTCCACTTT
CDR3 protein: CASSLIGRGGTPLHF

D gene: TRBD1
V gene: TRBV5-1
clone size: NA
J gene: TRBJ2-5
CDR3 DNA: TGCGCCAGCAGCTCGATACAGGGGGCCCGGGAGACCCAGTACTTC
CDR3 protein: CASSSIQGARETQYF

D gene: NA
V gene: TRBV5-1
clone size: NA
J gene: TRBJ1-1
CDR3 DNA: TGCGCCAGCAGCTGGAACAGGAACACTGAAGCTTTCTTT
CDR3 protein: CASSWNRNTEAFF

D gene: TRBD1
V gene: TRBV11-2
clone size: NA
J gene: TRBJ2-7
CDR3 DNA: TGTGCCAGCAGCGTGGACAGGGGGTTTTCCTACGAGCAGTACTTC
CDR3 protein: CASSVDRGFSYEQYF

D gene: TRBD1
V gene: TRBV5-6
clone size: NA
J gene: TRBJ2-1
CDR3 DNA: TGTGCCAGCAGCTGGGGACAGGGGGATTACAATGAGCAGTTCTTC
CDR3 protein: CASSWGQGDYNEQFF

D gene: NA
V gene: TRBV28
clone size: NA
J gene: TRBJ1-2
CDR3 DNA: TGTGCCAGCACCTCCGGGGGGACGGGTGGCTACACCTTC
CDR3 protein: CASTSGGTGGYTF

D gene: NA
V gene: TRBV24-1
clone size: NA
J gene: TRBJ2-2
CDR3 DNA: TGTGCCACCAGCACTACAGGGCAGAACACCGGGGAGCTGTTTTTT
CDR3 protein: CATSTTGQNTGELFF

D gene: TRBD1
V gene: TRBV6-1
clone size: NA
J gene: TRBJ1-4
CDR3 DNA: TGTGCCAGCAGTGAATTGGACAGGGCTGAAAAACTGTTTTTT
CDR3 protein: CASSELDRAEKLFF

D gene: NA
V gene: TRBV28
clone size: NA
J gene: TRBJ2-7
CDR3 DNA: TGTGCCAGCAGTTTATGGAACCAGGGGTACACCTACGAGCAGTACTTC
CDR3 protein: CASSLWNQGYTYEQYF

D gene: NA
V gene: TRBV3-1/TRBV3-2
clone size: NA
J gene: TRBJ1-2
CDR3 DNA: TGTGCCAGCAGCCCGACAGGTTCCACGGGGGGCTACACCTTC
CDR3 protein: CASSPTGSTGGYTF

D gene: TRBD1
V gene: TRBV4-1
clone size: NA
J gene: TRBJ2-7
CDR3 DNA: TGCGCCAGCAGCCCACGGGACAGAGCCCACGAGCAGTACTTC
CDR3 protein: CASSPRDRAHEQYF

D gene: NA
V gene: TRBV5-1
clone size: NA
J gene: TRBJ1-1
CDR3 DNA: TGCGCCAGCAGCTTGGGCGACAGGATGAACACTGAAGCTTTCTTT
CDR3 protein: CASSLGDRMNTEAFF

D gene: TRBD1
V gene: TRBV4-1
clone size: NA
J gene: TRBJ1-3
CDR3 DNA: TGCGCCAGCAGCCTAGGGGCAGGAGCGACAGGGGGAAACACCATATATTTT
CDR3 protein: CASSLGAGATGGNTIYF

D gene: NA
V gene: TRBV7-9
clone size: few
J gene: TRBJ1-2
CDR3 DNA: TGTGCCAGCAGCTCGGGGATCTATGGCTACACCTTC
CDR3 protein: CASSSGIYGYTF

D gene: TRBD1
V gene: TRBV27
clone size: NA
J gene: TRBJ2-1
CDR3 DNA: TGTGCCAGCAGTCCCGGACAGGGTTGGAGCTCCTACAATGAGCAGTTCTTC
CDR3 protein: CASSPGQGWSSYNEQFF

D gene: NA
V gene: TRBV5-6
clone size: NA
J gene: TRBJ2-3
CDR3 DNA: TGTGCCAGCACCCAGACAGGTGGCACAGATACGCAGTATTTT
CDR3 protein: CASTQTGGTDTQYF

D gene: NA
V gene: TRBV14
clone size: NA
J gene: TRBJ1-2
CDR3 DNA: TGTGCCAGCAGCCTGTCTGGAGGGAGCAACTATGGCTACACCTTC
CDR3 protein: CASSLSGGSNYGYTF

D gene: NA
V gene: TRBV2
clone size: NA
J gene: TRBJ2-1
CDR3 DNA: TGTGCCAGCGAAAAAGAGGGGGAGAATGAGCAGTTCTTC
CDR3 protein: CASEKEGENEQFF

D gene: TRBD2
V gene: TRBV7-3
clone size: once
J gene: TRBJ2-1
CDR3 DNA: TGTGCCAGCAGCCCAGGGACTAGCGGCTACAATGAGCAGTTCTTC
CDR3 protein: CASSPGTSGYNEQFF

D gene: NA
V gene: TRBV27
clone size: NA
J gene: TRBJ2-3
CDR3 DNA: TGTGCCAGCAGCCCCTACCCTAGCACAGATACGCAGTATTTT
CDR3 protein: CASSPYPSTDTQYF

D gene: TRBD2
V gene: TRBV7-9
clone size: NA
J gene: TRBJ2-3
CDR3 DNA: TGTGCCAGCAGCTTCAGATTACGGACTAGCGGGGGATTTACAGATACGCAGTATTTT
CDR3 protein: CASSFRLRTSGGFTDTQYF

D gene: TRBD2
V gene: TRBV30
clone size: NA
J gene: TRBJ2-4
CDR3 DNA: TGTGCCTGGAGCCGGGGAGTGGCGGGGGGTCTCCAGTACTTC
CDR3 protein: CAWSRGVAGGLQYF

D gene: TRBD2
V gene: TRBV20-1
clone size: NA
J gene: TRBJ2-2
CDR3 DNA: TGCAGTGCTAGTTTAAGCGGGGGGAACACCGGGGAGCTGTTTTTT
CDR3 protein: CSASLSGGNTGELFF

D gene: NA
V gene: TRBV18
clone size: NA
J gene: TRBJ2-3
CDR3 DNA: TGTGCCAGCTCACCAGGGACAAGAACAGATACGCAGTATTTT
CDR3 protein: CASSPGTRTDTQYF

D gene: NA
V gene: TRBV5-1
clone size: NA
J gene: TRBJ2-3
CDR3 DNA: TGCGCCAGCAGCTTGGGTTCGGTAACCACAGATACGCAGTATTTT
CDR3 protein: CASSLGSVTTDTQYF

D gene: TRBD2
V gene: TRBV6-1
clone size: NA
J gene: TRBJ2-5
CDR3 DNA: TGTGCCAGCAGTGAGACTAGCGGGGCCCGGCGAGAGACCCAGTACTTC
CDR3 protein: CASSETSGARRETQYF

D gene: TRBD1
V gene: TRBV7-8
clone size: NA
J gene: TRBJ2-2
CDR3 DNA: TGTGCCAGCAGCTTAAGGACAGGGAAGAACACCGGGGAGCTGTTTTTT
CDR3 protein: CASSLRTGKNTGELFF

D gene: NA
V gene: TRBV9
clone size: NA
J gene: TRBJ2-1
CDR3 DNA: TGTGCCAGCAGCGTAGCTACAGGCTACAATGAGCAGTTCTTC
CDR3 protein: CASSVATGYNEQFF

D gene: NA
V gene: TRBV7-2
clone size: once
J gene: TRBJ2-3
CDR3 DNA: TGTGCCAGCAGCTTAGGGACTAGCACAGATACGCAGTATTTT
CDR3 protein: CASSLGTSTDTQYF

D gene: TRBD1
V gene: TRBV2
clone size: NA
J gene: TRBJ1-4
CDR3 DNA: TGTGCCAGCAGCCCCGCGACAGGGTTTTTTGAAAAACTGTTTTTT
CDR3 protein: CASSPATGFFEKLFF

D gene: TRBD2
V gene: TRBV27
clone size: NA
J gene: TRBJ2-2
CDR3 DNA: TGTGCCAGCAGCCGCGGGGGGGCCGTCGGGGAGCTGTTTTTT
CDR3 protein: CASSRGGAVGELFF

D gene: TRBD1
V gene: TRBV19
clone size: NA
J gene: TRBJ1-2
CDR3 DNA: TGTGCCAGTAGTATAGCCCGGACAGGGATAAACTATGGCTACACCTTC
CDR3 protein: CASSIARTGINYGYTF

D gene: TRBD1
V gene: TRBV7-9
clone size: NA
J gene: TRBJ2-5
CDR3 DNA: TGTGCCAGCAGCCTCAGACAGGGGTCTTATCGAGAGACCCAGTACTTC
CDR3 protein: CASSLRQGSYRETQYF

D gene: NA
V gene: TRBV7-9
clone size: NA
J gene: TRBJ1-1
CDR3 DNA: TGTGCCAGCAGCTTAATGGCAGCTGAAGCTTTCTTT
CDR3 protein: CASSLMAAEAFF

D gene: NA
V gene: TRBV6-6
clone size: many
J gene: TRBJ1-1
CDR3 DNA: TGTGCCAGCAGTTACAGCTTCAGGGGAGGGGACACTGAAGCTTTCTTT
CDR3 protein: CASSYSFRGGDTEAFF

D gene: NA
V gene: TRBV12-3/TRBV12-4
clone size: NA
J gene: TRBJ2-3
CDR3 DNA: TGTGCCAGCGCAGGGCGTAGGGATACGCAGTATTTT
CDR3 protein: CASAGRRDTQYF

D gene: NA
V gene: TRBV2
clone size: few
J gene: TRBJ1-5
CDR3 DNA: TGTGCCAGCACCAAAATAGTTTCTAGCAATCAGCCCCAGCATTTT
CDR3 protein: CASTKIVSSNQPQHF

D gene: TRBD2
V gene: TRBV19
clone size: NA
J gene: TRBJ2-1
CDR3 DNA: TGTGCCAGTAGCCCGCGAAGAGGGCGGGGGATAAGTAACTACAATGAGCAGTTCTTC
CDR3 protein: CASSPRRGRGISNYNEQFF

D gene: NA
V gene: TRBV4-1
clone size: few
J gene: TRBJ1-1
CDR3 DNA: TGCGCCAGCAGCTTCCTCGGGGGGAACACTGAAGCTTTCTTT
CDR3 protein: CASSFLGGNTEAFF

D gene: TRBD1
V gene: TRBV5-1
clone size: few
J gene: TRBJ1-4
CDR3 DNA: TGCGCCAGCAGCTTGCAGGGGGCGGCAGGGGGTTATGAAAAACTGTTTTTT
CDR3 protein: CASSLQGAAGGYEKLFF